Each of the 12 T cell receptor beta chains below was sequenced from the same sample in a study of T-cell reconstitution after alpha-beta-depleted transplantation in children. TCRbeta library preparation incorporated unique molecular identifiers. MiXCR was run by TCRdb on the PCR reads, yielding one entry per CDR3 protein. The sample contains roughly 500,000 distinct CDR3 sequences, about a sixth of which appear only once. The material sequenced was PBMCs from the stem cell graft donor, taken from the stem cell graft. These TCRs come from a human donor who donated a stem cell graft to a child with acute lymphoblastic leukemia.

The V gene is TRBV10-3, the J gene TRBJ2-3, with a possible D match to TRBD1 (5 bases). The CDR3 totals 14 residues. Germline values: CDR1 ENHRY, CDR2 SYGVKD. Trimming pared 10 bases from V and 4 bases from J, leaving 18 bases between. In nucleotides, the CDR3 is TGTGCCACTCTTCTAGGGGCATGGGCAGATACGCAGTATTTT. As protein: CATLLGAWADTQYF.

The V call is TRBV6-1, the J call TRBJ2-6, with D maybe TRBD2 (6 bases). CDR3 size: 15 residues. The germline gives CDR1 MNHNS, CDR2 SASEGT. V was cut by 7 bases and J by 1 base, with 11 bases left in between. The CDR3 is CASTNGGSGANVLTF. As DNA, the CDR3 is TGTGCCAGCACCAACGGGGGATCTGGGGCCAACGTCCTGACTTTC.

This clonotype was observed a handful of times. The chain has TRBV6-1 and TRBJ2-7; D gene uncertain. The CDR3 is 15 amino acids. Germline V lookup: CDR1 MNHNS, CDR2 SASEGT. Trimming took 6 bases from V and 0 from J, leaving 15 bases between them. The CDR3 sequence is CASRPHQPSSYEQYF. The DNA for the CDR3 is TGTGCCAGCAGACCTCACCAACCGAGCTCCTACGAGCAGTACTTC.

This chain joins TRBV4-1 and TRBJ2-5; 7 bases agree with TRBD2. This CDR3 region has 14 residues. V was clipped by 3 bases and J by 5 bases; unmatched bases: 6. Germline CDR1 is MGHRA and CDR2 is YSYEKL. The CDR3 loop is CASSHAGLLETQYF. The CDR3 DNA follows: TGCGCCAGCAGCCACGCGGGACTACTGGAGACCCAGTACTTC.

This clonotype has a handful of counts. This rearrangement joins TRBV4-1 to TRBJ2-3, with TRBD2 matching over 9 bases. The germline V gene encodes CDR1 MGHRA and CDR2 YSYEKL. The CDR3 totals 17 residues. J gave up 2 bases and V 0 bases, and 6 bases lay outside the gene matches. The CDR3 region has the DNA TGCGCCAGCAGCCAAGATGCAGGGACTAGCATCACAGATACGCAGTATTTT. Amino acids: CASSQDAGTSITDTQYF.

The CDR3 reads CASSVGSGSSYNEQFF. The CDR3 DNA reads as TGTGCCAGCAGCGTTGGTAGCGGGAGCTCCTACAATGAGCAGTTCTTC. The J gene is TRBJ2-1, the V gene TRBV9; 9 nucleotides match TRBD2. The trim removed 2 bases at V and 0 bases at J, leaving 3 bases unmatched. The CDR3 contains 16 residues. Germline assignment: CDR1 SGDLS and CDR2 YYNGEE.

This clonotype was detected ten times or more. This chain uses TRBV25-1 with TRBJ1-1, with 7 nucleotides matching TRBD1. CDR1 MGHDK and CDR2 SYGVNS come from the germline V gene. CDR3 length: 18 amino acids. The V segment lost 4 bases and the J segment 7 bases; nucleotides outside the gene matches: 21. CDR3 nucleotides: TGTGCCAGCAGTGGTAGGGGGCAGGGAAAGATCTCCTCGCTTGAAGCTTTCTTT. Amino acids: CASSGRGQGKISSLEAFF.

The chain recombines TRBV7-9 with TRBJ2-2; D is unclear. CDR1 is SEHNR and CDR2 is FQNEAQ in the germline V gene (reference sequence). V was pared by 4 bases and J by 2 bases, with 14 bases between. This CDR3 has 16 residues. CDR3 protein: CASSSPSGTNTGELFF. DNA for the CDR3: TGTGCCAGCAGCTCTCCCTCAGGAACAAACACCGGGGAGCTGTTTTTT. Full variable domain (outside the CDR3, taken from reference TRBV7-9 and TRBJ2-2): DTGVSQNPRHKITKRGQNVTFRCDPISEHNRLYWYRQTLGQGPEFLTYFQNEAQLEKSRLLSDRFSAERPKGSFSTLEIQRTEQGDSAMYLCASSSPSGTNTGELFFGEGSRLTVL.

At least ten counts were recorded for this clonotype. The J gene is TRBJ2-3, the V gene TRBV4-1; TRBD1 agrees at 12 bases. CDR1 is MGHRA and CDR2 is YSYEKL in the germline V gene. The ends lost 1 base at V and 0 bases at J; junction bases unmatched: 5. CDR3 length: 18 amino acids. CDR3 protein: CASSQVAGQGASTDTQYF. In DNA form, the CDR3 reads TGCGCCAGCAGCCAAGTTGCGGGACAGGGGGCTAGCACAGATACGCAGTATTTT.

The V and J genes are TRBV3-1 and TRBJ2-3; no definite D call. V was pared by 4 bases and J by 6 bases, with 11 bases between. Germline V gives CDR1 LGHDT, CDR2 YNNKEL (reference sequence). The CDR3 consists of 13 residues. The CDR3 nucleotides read TGTGCCAGCAGCCCCCTGCTTCTCGATACGCAGTATTTT. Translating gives CASSPLLLDTQYF.

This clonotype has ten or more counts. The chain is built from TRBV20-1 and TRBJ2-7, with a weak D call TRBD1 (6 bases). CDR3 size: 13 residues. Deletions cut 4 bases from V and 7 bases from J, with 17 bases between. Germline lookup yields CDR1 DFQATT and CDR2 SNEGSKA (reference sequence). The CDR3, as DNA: TGCAGTGCTATTAGCTGGAAAACAGGGGAGCAGTACTTC. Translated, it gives CSAISWKTGEQYF.

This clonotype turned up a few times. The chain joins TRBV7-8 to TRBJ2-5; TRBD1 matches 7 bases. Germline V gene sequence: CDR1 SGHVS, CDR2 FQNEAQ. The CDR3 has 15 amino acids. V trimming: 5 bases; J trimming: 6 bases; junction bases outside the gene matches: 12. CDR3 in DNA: TGTGCCAGCAGCCCCCGCGGACAGGCCTACCAGACCCAGTACTTC. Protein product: CASSPRGQAYQTQYF.